This TCR beta chain was sequenced for a study of cytomegalovirus exposure and HLA in healthy donors. Findings of the study overall: TCR beta V segments were, for the most part, productive about 87% or about 30% of the time in an earlier analysis. Later work found that TCR association rates differed between HLA loci; DRB1 had the most and HLA-C the fewest. Rare sequences made up most TCRs, while some public TCRs were found in many donors.

13 Jbeta primers and 60 Vbeta primers were used for the PCR. Some clones are missing from TCRdb's copy, which holds only in-frame ones; the method was immunoSEQ multiplex PCR. The sample yields 95,000 to 150,000 clones, about 10% seen once. In regard to this clone: Its antigen remains unidentified.

Germline CDR1 is SGHNT and CDR2 is YYREEE (reference sequence). V lost 3 bases and J 6 bases, leaving 10 bases between the germline ends. The CDR3 sequence is 12 residues long. Sequencing input: PBMCs. The TCR was taken from a woman younger than 30 in good health and CMV-seropositive. The chain links TRBV5-4 to TRBJ2-7; D perhaps matches TRBD2 (5 bases). This CDR3 is CASSSSSFEQYF. Here the CDR3 DNA reads TGTGCCAGCAGCTCCTCTAGCTTCGAGCAGTACTTC.